A single T cell receptor (beta chain) is shown here with its context. The data were obtained in a study of blood T cell repertoires in COVID-19. The wider study: Material from acute and convalescent COVID-19 was sourced from the United States, Italy and Spain. The analysed material was cDNA or gDNA that came from T cells, B-cell-depleted T cells, or PBMCs.

The CDR3 is 17 residues long. Trimming cost V 4 bases and J 3 bases; bases outside gene matches: 13. Germline V gene sequence: CDR1 LNHDA, CDR2 SQIVND (reference sequence). Original processing methods: Estimation of nucleated cell counts was performed using reference gene primer amplification. The repertoire was sequenced with immunoSEQ multiplex PCR; TCRdb's copy has only in-frame clones and lacks some. That table gives V, J and clone size, and the DNA gave D and trimming. The sample carries 45,000 to 65,000 clones, 90% recorded once. The origin of this receptor is a human donor in a cohort sampled during active COVID-19. The sample taken for sequencing was peripheral blood. V is TRBV19 and J is TRBJ2-7, with 9 bases matching TRBD2. The DNA of the CDR3 is TGTGCCAGTAGTACGAAAAACTCCATAGCGGGAGTCTACGAGCAGTACTTC. It encodes CASSTKNSIAGVYEQYF.